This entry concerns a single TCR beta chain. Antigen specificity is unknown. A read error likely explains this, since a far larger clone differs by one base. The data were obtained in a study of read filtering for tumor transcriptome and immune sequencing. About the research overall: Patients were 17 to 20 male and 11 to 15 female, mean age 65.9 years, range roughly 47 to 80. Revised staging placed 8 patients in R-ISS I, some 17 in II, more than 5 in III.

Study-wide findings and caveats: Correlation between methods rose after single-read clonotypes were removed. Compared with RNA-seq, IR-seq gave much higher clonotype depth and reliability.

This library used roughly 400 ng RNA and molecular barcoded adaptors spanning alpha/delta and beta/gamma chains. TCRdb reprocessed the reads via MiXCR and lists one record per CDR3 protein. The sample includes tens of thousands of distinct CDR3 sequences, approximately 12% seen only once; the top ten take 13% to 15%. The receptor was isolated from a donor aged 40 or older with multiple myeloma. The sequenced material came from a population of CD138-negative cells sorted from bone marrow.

The CDR3, as DNA: TGTGCCAGCAGCCAAGTAGACCGCTCCTGCGAGCAGTACTTC. Its translation: CASSQVDRSCEQYF. The genes are TRBV14 and TRBJ2-1; D gene unclear. The DNA end lines up better with TRBJ2-7; the J call may be wrong. CDR3 length equals 14 residues. The germline V gene encodes CDR1 SGHDN and CDR2 FVKESK.